The 22 T cell receptor beta chains reported below all come from one sample, sequenced in a study of early T cells in non-severe SARS-CoV-2 infection. TCRdb fed the 5' RACE reads into MiXCR, producing one record per CDR3 protein. The sample includes tens of thousands of distinct CDR3 sequences, around 12% seen only once; the top ten take 4.5% to 6%. The sample consisted of whole blood. The receptors come from an adult who was a healthcare worker with PCR-confirmed SARS-CoV-2 infection or an uninfected control (not recorded which).

The chain recombines TRBV7-8 with TRBJ2-6, with D perhaps TRBD1 (6 bases). CDR3 length equals 17 residues. V was cut by 1 base and J by 1 base, with 11 bases left in between. Germline assignment: CDR1 SGHVS and CDR2 FQNEAQ. The CDR3 DNA sequence: TGTGCCAGCAGCTTAGGACAGGTTCTATCTGGGGCCAACGTCCTGACTTTC. Its translation: CASSLGQVLSGANVLTF.

Only a few counts were recorded for this clonotype. The genes are TRBV5-4 and TRBJ2-3, with TRBD1 identical over 10 bases. This CDR3 has 16 residues. Germline V lookup: CDR1 SGHNT, CDR2 YYREEE (reference sequence). Unmatched junction bases numbered 8, after V lost 4 bases and J lost 3 bases. As DNA, the CDR3 is TGTGCCAGCAGCCAGCCGATGGGACAGGGGACAGATACGCAGTATTTT. It translates to CASSQPMGQGTDTQYF.

A few counts support this clonotype. The gene calls are TRBV20-1 and TRBJ2-6; D call uncertain. This CDR3 is 14 amino acids long. From germline, CDR1 is DFQATT and CDR2 SNEGSKA (reference sequence). V was shortened by 1 base and J by 2 bases, with 6 bases between the two germline ends. The CDR3 nucleotides are TGCAGTGCTAGAGTCCAGACTGGGGCCAACGTCCTGACTTTC. Protein: CSARVQTGANVLTF.

In this sample, this clonotype turned up many times. This rearrangement joins TRBV28 to TRBJ1-1; TRBD1 is a possible D gene (6 bases). The V end lost 2 bases, the J end lost 5 bases, and 6 bases lay between the germline ends. CDR3 length: 12 residues. Germline lookup yields CDR1 MDHEN and CDR2 SYDVKM. The CDR3 here is CASSLQGTEAFF. DNA of the CDR3: TGTGCCAGCAGTTTACAGGGGACTGAAGCTTTCTTT.

The chain couples TRBV7-2 to TRBJ2-1; TRBD1 agrees at 7 bases. Losses at the gene ends were 4 bases for V and 0 bases for J; bases not matched to a gene: 9. The length of the CDR3 is 17 residues. CDR1 SGHTA and CDR2 FQGNSA come from the germline V gene. The CDR3 is CASSSYRGESSYNEQFF. The CDR3 bases are TGTGCCAGCAGCTCATACAGGGGAGAGAGCTCCTACAATGAGCAGTTCTTC.

Only a few counts were recorded for this clonotype. The V call is TRBV5-1, the J call TRBJ2-2, with 7 positions matching TRBD2. The germline V gene has CDR1 SGHRS and CDR2 YFSETQ. The CDR3 runs 16 residues. The trim removed 2 bases at V and 3 bases at J, leaving 7 bases unmatched. The CDR3: CASSLLAGADTGELFF. The CDR3, as DNA: TGCGCCAGCAGCTTACTGGCGGGAGCGGACACCGGGGAGCTGTTTTTT.

CDR3 region: CASSQGTETQYF. The CDR3 DNA is TGTGCCAGCAGCCAAGGGACTGAGACCCAGTACTTC. This rearrangement joins TRBV3-1 to TRBJ2-5, with D possibly TRBD2 on 5 matching bases. The CDR3 spans 12 residues. Germline V gene lookup returns CDR1 LGHDT and CDR2 YNNKEL (reference sequence). V lost 1 base and J 5 bases, leaving 5 bases between the germline ends.

This clonotype was counted a few times. This chain links TRBV6-2 or TRBV6-3 with TRBJ2-1; TRBD1 agrees at 8 bases. Germline lookup yields CDR1 MNHEY and CDR2 SVGEGT. This CDR3 comprises 11 residues. The V segment lost 7 bases and the J segment 9 bases; nucleotides outside the gene matches: 2. CDR3 sequence: CASTQGAEQFF. The CDR3 DNA sequence: TGTGCCAGCACTCAGGGGGCTGAGCAGTTCTTC.

For this clonotype: At one end, the junction sequence differs from germline, possibly due to a read error. The chain combines TRBV7-9 with TRBJ1-2; the match to TRBD1 covers 9 bases. This CDR3 is built from 15 residues. CDR1 SEHNR and CDR2 FQNEAQ come from the germline V gene (reference sequence). CDR3 DNA sequence: TGTGTCAGCAGCTTAGCGCTGGGACAGGGATATGGCTACACCTTC. Protein product: CVSSLALGQGYGYTF.

This clonotype was counted ten times or more. The V call is TRBV11-2, the J call TRBJ2-7; D not resolved. V dropped 3 bases and J dropped 3 bases, with 15 bases sitting between them. Germline CDR1 reads SGHAT; CDR2 reads FQNNGV. The CDR3 has 15 amino acids. CDR3 bases: TGTGCCAGCAGCTTTGTTGAAACAAGCCACTACGAGCAGTACTTC. Its translation: CASSFVETSHYEQYF.

The V call is TRBV6-5, the J call TRBJ2-7, with TRBD1 matching 9 bases. Germline loops: CDR1 MNHEY, CDR2 SVGAGI. The CDR3 spans 14 residues. With V trimmed by 5 bases and J by 2 bases, 4 bases remained unmatched. CDR3 residues: CASSPRQGAYEQYF. The CDR3 nucleotides are TGTGCCAGCAGTCCCAGACAGGGGGCCTACGAGCAGTACTTC.

This clonotype was counted a few times. V is TRBV5-1 and J is TRBJ2-1, with D unclear. The length of the CDR3 is 15 residues. Trimming pared 1 base from V and 2 bases from J, leaving 10 bases between. Germline V CDR1 and CDR2: SGHRS, YFSETQ. The CDR3 bases are TGCGCCAGCAGCTTGTATCCAGATACCTACAATGAGCAGTTCTTC. Protein product: CASSLYPDTYNEQFF. The full variable domain, in which reference TRBV5-1 and TRBJ2-1 provide the parts outside the CDR3, is KAGVTQTPRYLIKTRGQQVTLSCSPISGHRSVSWYQQTPGQGLQFLFEYFSETQRNKGNFPGRFSGRQFSNSRSEMNVSTLELGDSALYLCASSLYPDTYNEQFFGPGTRLTVL.

V gene TRBV20-1 combines with J gene TRBJ2-1; 9 bases map to TRBD2. The germline V gene has CDR1 DFQATT and CDR2 SNEGSKA (reference sequence). This CDR3 has 13 residues. V shed 3 bases and J 8 bases; nucleotides not matched to a gene: 5. CDR3 in DNA: TGCAGTGCTAGGTCTAGCGGGAAATATGAGCAGTTCTTC. This gives the protein CSARSSGKYEQFF.

This clonotype was seen a handful of times. The chain carries TRBV5-1 and TRBJ2-6; the match to TRBD1 covers 7 bases. Unmatched junction bases numbered 13, after V lost 4 bases and J lost 0 bases. Per the germline V gene, CDR1 is SGHRS and CDR2 is YFSETQ. The CDR3 length is 19 residues. The CDR3 loop reads CASSAQGSSLISGANVLTF. The CDR3 nucleotides read TGCGCCAGCAGCGCACAGGGGTCCTCTCTCATCTCTGGGGCCAACGTCCTGACTTTC. Variable domain in full (rest from reference TRBV5-1 and TRBJ2-6): KAGVTQTPRYLIKTRGQQVTLSCSPISGHRSVSWYQQTPGQGLQFLFEYFSETQRNKGNFPGRFSGRQFSNSRSEMNVSTLELGDSALYLCASSAQGSSLISGANVLTFGAGSRLTVL.

This clonotype showed up just a few times. This chain joins TRBV14 and TRBJ2-7, with 8 nucleotides matching TRBD2. Unmatched junction bases numbered 8, after V lost 4 bases and J lost 3 bases. Germline CDR1 SGHDN, CDR2 FVKESK. The CDR3 extends over 15 amino acids. CDR3 in amino acids: CASSPYGGGGYEQYF. The CDR3 DNA reads TGTGCCAGCAGCCCGTACGGGGGGGGAGGCTACGAGCAGTACTTC.

The J gene is TRBJ1-6, the V gene TRBV11-2; unclear D gene. The CDR3 spans 15 residues. Germline assignment: CDR1 SGHAT and CDR2 FQNNGV. Trimming cost V 5 bases and J 7 bases, with 15 bases left between them. The CDR3 DNA sequence: TGTGCCAGCAGCATCCGGACGGACCGAAATTCACCCCTCCACTTT. It encodes CASSIRTDRNSPLHF.

The V and J genes are TRBV20-1 and TRBJ2-7, with 7 bases that match TRBD1. V lost 3 bases to trimming and J lost 3 bases; unmatched junction nucleotides: 11. Per germline, CDR1 DFQATT and CDR2 SNEGSKA (reference sequence). The CDR3 length is 15 residues. DNA of the CDR3: TGCAGTGCTAGTGCAGTAAGTGGGACAGTCTACGAGCAGTACTTC. Amino acid sequence: CSASAVSGTVYEQYF.

This clonotype was counted only a few times. The rearrangement joins TRBV2 to TRBJ2-1; D could derive from TRBD1 or TRBD2 (5 bases each). The germline V gene has CDR1 SNHLY and CDR2 FYNNEI. The CDR3 totals 15 residues. V lost 3 bases, J lost 3 bases, and 12 bases lay in between. The CDR3 spells CASSEGESLYNEQFF. In nucleotides, the CDR3 is TGTGCCAGCAGTGAGGGGGAATCTCTCTACAATGAGCAGTTCTTC.

This clonotype appeared a few times. This rearrangement joins TRBV5-4 to TRBJ1-2; 8 positions agree with TRBD1. Germline assignment: CDR1 SGHNT and CDR2 YYREEE (reference sequence). This CDR3 spans 15 amino acids. Trimming removed 3 bases from V and 0 bases from J; junction bases left unmatched: 4. CDR3 amino acids: CASSSRDRSNYGYTF. The CDR3 DNA reads as TGTGCCAGCAGCTCCCGGGACAGGTCTAACTATGGCTACACCTTC. The variable domain in full, with the rest retrieved from reference TRBV5-4 and TRBJ1-2, is ETGVTQSPTHLIKTRGQQVTLRCSSQSGHNTVSWYQQALGQGPQFIFQYYREEENGRGNFPPRFSGLQFPNYSSELNVNALELDDSALYLCASSSRDRSNYGYTFGSGTRLTVV.

This clonotype was seen repeatedly, ten times or more. This chain joins TRBV18 and TRBJ1-1; D unresolved. The CDR3 spans 13 residues. Trimming left V 2 bases short and J 4 bases short, with 8 bases between. Germline V gives CDR1 KGHSH, CDR2 LQKENI. The CDR3 sequence: CASSPLGGTEAFF. The DNA for the CDR3 is TGTGCCAGCTCACCATTGGGCGGCACTGAAGCTTTCTTT.

V is TRBV20-1 and J is TRBJ2-1; 11 nucleotides match TRBD2. Germline loops: CDR1 DFQATT, CDR2 SNEGSKA (reference sequence). The CDR3 runs to 15 residues. V gave up 3 bases and J gave up 2 bases; unmatched junction bases: 3. Written as DNA, the CDR3 is TGCAGTGCTAGTATAGCGGGAGGGCCCTACAATGAGCAGTTCTTC. It yields the protein CSASIAGGPYNEQFF.

A few counts support this clonotype. The chain has TRBV6-1 and TRBJ2-1; TRBD2 might be the D (6 bases). This CDR3 comprises 15 residues. V lost 1 base and J 0 bases, leaving 7 bases between the germline ends. CDR1 MNHNS and CDR2 SASEGT come from the germline V gene. CDR3 sequence: CASSEEAGSYNEQFF. The CDR3, as DNA: TGTGCCAGCAGTGAAGAAGCGGGCTCCTACAATGAGCAGTTCTTC.